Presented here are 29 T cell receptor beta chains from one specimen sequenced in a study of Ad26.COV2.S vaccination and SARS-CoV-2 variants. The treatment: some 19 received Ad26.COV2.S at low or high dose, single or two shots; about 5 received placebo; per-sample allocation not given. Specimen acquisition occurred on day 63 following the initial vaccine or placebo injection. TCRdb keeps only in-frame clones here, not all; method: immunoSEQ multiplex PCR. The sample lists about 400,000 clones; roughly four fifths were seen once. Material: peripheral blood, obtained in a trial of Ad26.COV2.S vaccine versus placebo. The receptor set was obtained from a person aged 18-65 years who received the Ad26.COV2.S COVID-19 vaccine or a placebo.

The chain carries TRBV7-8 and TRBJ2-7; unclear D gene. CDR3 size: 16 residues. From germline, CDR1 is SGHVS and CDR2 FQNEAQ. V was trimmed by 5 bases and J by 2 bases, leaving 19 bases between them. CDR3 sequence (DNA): TGTGCCAGCAGCCCACTTCCCGCCGGACCGCCCTACGAGCAGTACTTC. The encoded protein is CASSPLPAGPPYEQYF.

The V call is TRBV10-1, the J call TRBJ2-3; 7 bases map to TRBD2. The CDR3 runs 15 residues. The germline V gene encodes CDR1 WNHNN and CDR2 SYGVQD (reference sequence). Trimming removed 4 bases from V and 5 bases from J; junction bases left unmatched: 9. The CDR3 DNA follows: TGCGCCAGCAGTGTTATGGCGGGGGTGGGAGATACGCAGTATTTT. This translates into CASSVMAGVGDTQYF.

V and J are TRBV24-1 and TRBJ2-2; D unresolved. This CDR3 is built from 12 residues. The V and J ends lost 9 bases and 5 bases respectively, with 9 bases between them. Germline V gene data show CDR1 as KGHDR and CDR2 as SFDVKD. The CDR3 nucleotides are TGTGCCACCGGACCAGGAACCGGGGAGCTGTTTTTT. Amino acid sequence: CATGPGTGELFF.

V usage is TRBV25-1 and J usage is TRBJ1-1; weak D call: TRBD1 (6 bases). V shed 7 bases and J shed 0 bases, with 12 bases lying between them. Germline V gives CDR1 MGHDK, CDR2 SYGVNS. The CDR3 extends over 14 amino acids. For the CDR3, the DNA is TGTGCCAGCACCAAAGGACAGTTGAACACTGAAGCTTTCTTT. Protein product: CASTKGQLNTEAFF.

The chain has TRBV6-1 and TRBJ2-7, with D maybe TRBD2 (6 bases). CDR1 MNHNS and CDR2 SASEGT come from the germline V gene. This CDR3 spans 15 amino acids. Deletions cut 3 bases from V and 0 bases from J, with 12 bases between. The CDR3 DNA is TGTGCCAGCAGTGAGCTGGCGGGGCTCTCCTACGAGCAGTACTTC. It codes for CASSELAGLSYEQYF.

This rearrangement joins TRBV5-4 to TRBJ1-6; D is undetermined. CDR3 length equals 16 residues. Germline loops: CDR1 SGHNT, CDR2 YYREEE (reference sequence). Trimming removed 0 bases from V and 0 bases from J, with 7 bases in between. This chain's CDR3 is CASSLGASSYNSPLHF. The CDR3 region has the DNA TGTGCCAGCAGCTTGGGAGCGAGCTCCTATAATTCACCCCTCCACTTT.

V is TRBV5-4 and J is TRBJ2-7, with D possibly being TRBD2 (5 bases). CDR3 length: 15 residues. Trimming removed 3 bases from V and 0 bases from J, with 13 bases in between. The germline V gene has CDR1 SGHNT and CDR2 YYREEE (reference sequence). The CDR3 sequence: CASSYGVGSSYEQYF. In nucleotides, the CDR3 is TGTGCCAGCAGCTATGGAGTGGGGAGCTCCTACGAGCAGTACTTC.

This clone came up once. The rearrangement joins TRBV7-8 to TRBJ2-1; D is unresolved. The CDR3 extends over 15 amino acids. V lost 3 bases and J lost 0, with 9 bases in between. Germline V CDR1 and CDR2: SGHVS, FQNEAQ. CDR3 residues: CASSFKTSSYNEQFF. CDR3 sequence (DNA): TGTGCCAGCAGCTTTAAAACGAGCTCCTACAATGAGCAGTTCTTC.

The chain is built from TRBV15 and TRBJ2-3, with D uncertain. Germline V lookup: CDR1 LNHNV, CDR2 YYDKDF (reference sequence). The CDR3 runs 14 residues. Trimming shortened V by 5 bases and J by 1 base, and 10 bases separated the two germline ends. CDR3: CATSGHRGTDTQYF. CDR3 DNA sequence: TGTGCCACCAGCGGCCATCGGGGCACAGATACGCAGTATTTT.

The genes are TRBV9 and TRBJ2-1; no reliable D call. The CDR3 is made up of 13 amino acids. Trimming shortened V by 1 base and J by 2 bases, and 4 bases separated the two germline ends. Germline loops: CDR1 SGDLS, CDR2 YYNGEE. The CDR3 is CASSVIPYNEQFF. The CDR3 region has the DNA TGTGCCAGCAGCGTAATCCCCTACAATGAGCAGTTCTTC.

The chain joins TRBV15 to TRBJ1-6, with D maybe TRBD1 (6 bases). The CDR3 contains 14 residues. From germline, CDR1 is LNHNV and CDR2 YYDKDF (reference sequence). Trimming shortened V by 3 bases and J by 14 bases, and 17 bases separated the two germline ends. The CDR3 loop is CATSSENRANTLHF. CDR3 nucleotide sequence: TGTGCCACCAGCAGCGAGAACAGGGCTAATACCCTCCACTTT. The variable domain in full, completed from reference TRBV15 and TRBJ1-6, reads DAMVIQNPRYQVTQFGKPVTLSCSQTLNHNVMYWYQQKSSQAPKLLFHYYDKDFNNEADTPDNFQSRRPNTSFCFLDIRSPGLGDTAMYLCATSSENRANTLHFGNGTRLTVT.

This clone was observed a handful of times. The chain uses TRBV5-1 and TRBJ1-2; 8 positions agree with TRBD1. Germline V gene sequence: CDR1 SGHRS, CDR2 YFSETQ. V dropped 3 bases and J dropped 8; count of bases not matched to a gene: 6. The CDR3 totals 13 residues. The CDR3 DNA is TGCGCCAGCAGCTGGCAGGGGGCCGAAGGCTACACCTTC. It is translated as CASSWQGAEGYTF.

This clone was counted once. The DNA of the CDR3 is TGTGCCAGCAGTTCCCTGGGTTCCGGAAACACCATATATTTT. Protein sequence: CASSSLGSGNTIYF. The gene calls are TRBV27 and TRBJ1-3, with D unclear. The V and J ends lost 4 bases and 4 bases respectively, with 11 bases between them. The CDR3 is 14 residues long. Germline CDR1 reads MNHEY; CDR2 reads SMNVEV (reference sequence).

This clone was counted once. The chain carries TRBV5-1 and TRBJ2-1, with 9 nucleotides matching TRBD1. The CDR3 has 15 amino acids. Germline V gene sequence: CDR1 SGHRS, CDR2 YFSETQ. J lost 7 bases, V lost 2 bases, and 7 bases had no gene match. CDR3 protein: CASSLTGGPGNEQFF. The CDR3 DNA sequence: TGCGCCAGCAGCTTAACAGGGGGCCCCGGGAATGAGCAGTTCTTC.

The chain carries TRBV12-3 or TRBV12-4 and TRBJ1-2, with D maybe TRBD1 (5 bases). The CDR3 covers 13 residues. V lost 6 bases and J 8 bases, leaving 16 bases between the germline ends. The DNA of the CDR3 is TGTGCCAGCAGCAACCTGATGGGGCGCGGCTACACCTTC. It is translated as CASSNLMGRGYTF.

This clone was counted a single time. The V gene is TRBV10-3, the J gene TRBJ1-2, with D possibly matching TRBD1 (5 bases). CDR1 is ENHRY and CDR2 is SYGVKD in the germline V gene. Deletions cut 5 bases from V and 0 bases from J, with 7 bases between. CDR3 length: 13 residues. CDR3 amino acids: CAISLGPNYGYTF. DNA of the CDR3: TGTGCCATCAGTTTGGGACCTAACTATGGCTACACCTTC.

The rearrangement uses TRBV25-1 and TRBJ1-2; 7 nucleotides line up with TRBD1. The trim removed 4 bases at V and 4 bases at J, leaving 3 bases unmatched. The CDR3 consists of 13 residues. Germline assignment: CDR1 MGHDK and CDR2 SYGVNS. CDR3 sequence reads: CASSVGGVYGYTF. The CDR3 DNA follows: TGTGCCAGCAGTGTAGGGGGCGTCTATGGCTACACCTTC.

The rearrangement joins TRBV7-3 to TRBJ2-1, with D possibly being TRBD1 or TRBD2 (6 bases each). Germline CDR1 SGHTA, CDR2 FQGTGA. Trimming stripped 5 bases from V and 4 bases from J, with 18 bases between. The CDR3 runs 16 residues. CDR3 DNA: TGTGCCAGCAGCCAGGGGACTCGAGAGCGGTACAATGAGCAGTTCTTC. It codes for CASSQGTRERYNEQFF.

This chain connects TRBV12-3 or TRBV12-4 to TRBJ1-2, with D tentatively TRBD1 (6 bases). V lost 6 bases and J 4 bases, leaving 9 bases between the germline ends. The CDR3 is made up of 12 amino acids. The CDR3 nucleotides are TGTGCCAGCAGGGACAGATCCTATGGCTACACCTTC. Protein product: CASRDRSYGYTF.

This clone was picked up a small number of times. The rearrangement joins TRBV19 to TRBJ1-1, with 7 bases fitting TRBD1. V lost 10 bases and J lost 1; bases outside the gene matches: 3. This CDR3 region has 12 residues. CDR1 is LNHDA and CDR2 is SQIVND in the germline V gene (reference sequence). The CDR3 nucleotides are TGTGCCATCTGGACAGGGAACACTGAAGCTTTCTTT. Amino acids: CAIWTGNTEAFF.

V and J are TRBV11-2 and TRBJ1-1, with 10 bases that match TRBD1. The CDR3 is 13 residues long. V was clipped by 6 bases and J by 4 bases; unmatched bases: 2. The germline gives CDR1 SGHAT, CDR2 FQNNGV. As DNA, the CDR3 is TGTGCCAGCAGTTGGGACAGGGGCACTGAAGCTTTCTTT. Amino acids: CASSWDRGTEAFF.

The CDR3 DNA sequence: TGCGCCAGCAGCACATCGGGGAGGAGAAGGGGTCTCGGCTACGAGCAGTACTTC. This translates into CASSTSGRRRGLGYEQYF. The rearrangement joins TRBV5-1 to TRBJ2-7; possibly TRBD2 for D (6 bases). This CDR3 has 18 residues. The V and J ends lost 4 bases and 3 bases respectively, with 26 bases between them. The germline CDR1 and CDR2 sequences are SGHRS and YFSETQ.

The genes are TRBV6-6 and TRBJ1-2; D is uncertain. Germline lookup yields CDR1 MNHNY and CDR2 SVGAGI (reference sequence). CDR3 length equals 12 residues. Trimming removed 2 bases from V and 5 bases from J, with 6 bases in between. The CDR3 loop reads CASSYPEYGYTF. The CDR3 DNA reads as TGTGCCAGCAGTTACCCCGAGTATGGCTACACCTTC.

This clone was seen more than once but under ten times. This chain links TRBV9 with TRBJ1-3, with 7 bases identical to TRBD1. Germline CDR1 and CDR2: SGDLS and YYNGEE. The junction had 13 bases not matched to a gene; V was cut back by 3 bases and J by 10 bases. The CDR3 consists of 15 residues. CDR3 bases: TGTGCCAGCAGCGCCGGACAGGAGATGGAATGGACCATATATTTT. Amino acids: CASSAGQEMEWTIYF.

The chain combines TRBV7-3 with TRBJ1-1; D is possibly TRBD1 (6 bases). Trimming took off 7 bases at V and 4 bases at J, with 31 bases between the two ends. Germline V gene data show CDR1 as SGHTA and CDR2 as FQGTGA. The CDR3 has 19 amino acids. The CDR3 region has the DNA TGTGCCAGCACCCACTCCTACTTAGGTAGAACAGGGCAGGGCACTGAAGCTTTCTTT. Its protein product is CASTHSYLGRTGQGTEAFF.

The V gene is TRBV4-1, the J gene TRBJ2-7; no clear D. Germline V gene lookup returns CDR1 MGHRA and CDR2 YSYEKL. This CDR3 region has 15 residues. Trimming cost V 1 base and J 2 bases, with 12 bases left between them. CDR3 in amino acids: CASSQGRAATYEQYF. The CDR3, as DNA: TGCGCCAGCAGCCAAGGTCGTGCAGCTACCTACGAGCAGTACTTC.

This chain's CDR3 is CAIRGGFNQPQHF. The CDR3, as DNA: TGTGCCATCAGGGGCGGGTTCAATCAGCCCCAGCATTTT. The chain uses TRBV10-3 and TRBJ1-5; D unclear. Germline lookup yields CDR1 ENHRY and CDR2 SYGVKD. CDR3 length: 13 amino acids. V gave up 6 bases and J gave up 3 bases, with 9 bases separating them.

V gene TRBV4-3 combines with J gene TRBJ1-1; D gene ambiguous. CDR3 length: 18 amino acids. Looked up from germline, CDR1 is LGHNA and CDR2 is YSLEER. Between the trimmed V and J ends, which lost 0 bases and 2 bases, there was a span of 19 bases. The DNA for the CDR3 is TGCGCCAGCAGCCAAGATCTCCAGGAATGGCGGGATAACACTGAAGCTTTCTTT. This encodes CASSQDLQEWRDNTEAFF.

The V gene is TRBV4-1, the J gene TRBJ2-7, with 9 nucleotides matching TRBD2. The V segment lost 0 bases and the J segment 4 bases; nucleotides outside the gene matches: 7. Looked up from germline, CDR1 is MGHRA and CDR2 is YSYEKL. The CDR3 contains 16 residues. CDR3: CASSQDWGTSLYEQYF. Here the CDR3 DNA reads TGCGCCAGCAGCCAAGATTGGGGGACTAGCCTATACGAGCAGTACTTC.